This is a list of T cell receptor beta chains from one sample in a study of blood T cell repertoires in COVID-19. Assay: immunoSEQ multiplex PCR; the TCRdb copy retains only in-frame clones and omits some. This table has about 240,000 clones, around four fifths appearing once. Sequences were obtained from peripheral blood. These receptor sequences come from a woman in her fifties or sixties with active or convalescent COVID-19. CDR3s include the opening cysteine and the closing phenylalanine or tryptophan. The D gene is left open where the match is weak. Clone size is not always given. Where it is, it says once, few, many or a class for expanded clones.

V gene	J gene	clone size	D gene	CDR3 DNA	CDR3 protein
TRBV10-3	TRBJ2-7	.	.	TGTGCCATCAGTGATAAGGGGGCCTACGAGCAGTACTTC	CAISDKGAYEQYF
TRBV2	TRBJ2-5	.	.	TGTGCCAGCAGTGAGGAGTGGCACCAGCAAGAGACCCAGTACTTC	CASSEEWHQQETQYF
TRBV18	TRBJ1-4	.	TRBD1	TGTGCCAGCTCAACAACCGGGACAGCTAATGAAAAACTGTTTTTT	CASSTTGTANEKLFF
TRBV11-2	TRBJ1-6	.	.	TGTGCCAGCAGCTCTTTAACAGGTTATAATTCACCCCTCCACTTT	CASSSLTGYNSPLHF
TRBV7-3	TRBJ1-5	.	.	TGTGCCAGCAGCTCGTCCCTAAGCCCTAATCAGCCCCAGCATTTT	CASSSSLSPNQPQHF
TRBV6-5	TRBJ1-1	.	.	TGTGCCAGCACCGCAGGGTCTCCAAACGCTGAAGCTTTCTTT	CASTAGSPNAEAFF
TRBV10-2	TRBJ2-2	.	.	TGCGCCAGCAGTTCGCCCCGGGACACCGGGGAGCTGTTTTTT	CASSSPRDTGELFF
TRBV7-6	TRBJ2-3	once	.	TGTGCCAGCAGCTTCAGGGGAGGCGCGGGGGGCACAGATACGCAGTATTTT	CASSFRGGAGGTDTQYF
TRBV6-5	TRBJ1-1	few	.	TGTGCCAGCAGACAGGGCCCACTTGAAGCTTTCTTT	CASRQGPLEAFF
TRBV6-2/TRBV6-3	TRBJ1-2	many	.	TGTGCCAGCAGTTACTCGGCCGACAGGACCCCCGATGGCTACACCTTC	CASSYSADRTPDGYTF
TRBV6-2/TRBV6-3	TRBJ2-1	.	TRBD2	TGTGCCAGCCGCCCGTGGCTAGCGGGGGGGCGGTCCTACAATGAGCAGTTCTTC	CASRPWLAGGRSYNEQFF
TRBV3-1/TRBV3-2	TRBJ2-1	.	.	TGTGCCAGCAGCCAAGATTGGGCTCCGCTGGGGGCCCGGTCCTACAATGAGCAGTTCTTC	CASSQDWAPLGARSYNEQFF
TRBV3-1/TRBV3-2	TRBJ2-1	.	.	TGTGCCAGCAGCCGCCAGATTTACAATGAGCAGTTCTTC	CASSRQIYNEQFF
TRBV11-2	TRBJ1-1	.	TRBD1	TGTGCCAGCAGCCCTAAGACAGGGACGGACACTGAAGCTTTCTTT	CASSPKTGTDTEAFF
TRBV5-4	TRBJ1-1	.	.	TGTGCCAGCAGCTTGGATCGGGGAACTGAAGCTTTCTTT	CASSLDRGTEAFF
TRBV9	TRBJ2-1	once	TRBD1	TGTGCCAGCAGCGTAGACGGGACAGGGGCTGGTGAGCAGTTCTTC	CASSVDGTGAGEQFF
TRBV15	TRBJ1-5	.	TRBD1	TGTGCCACCAGCAGAGGCTTTAGACAGGGAAGCAATCAGCCCCAGCATTTT	CATSRGFRQGSNQPQHF
TRBV7-7	TRBJ2-5	few	TRBD1	TGTGCTAGCAGCCAAAACAGGGGCGAGACCCAGTACTTC	CASSQNRGETQYF
TRBV2	TRBJ2-1	.	.	TGTGCCATCCCCGACTGGCAGGGGCCAGACAATGAGCAGTTCTTC	CAIPDWQGPDNEQFF
TRBV5-1	TRBJ2-5	.	TRBD2	TGCGCCAGCAGCTTGGTGCTAGCGGGGGGACAAGAGACCCAGTACTTC	CASSLVLAGGQETQYF
TRBV6-2/TRBV6-3	TRBJ1-1	.	.	TGTGCCAGCAGTTACGGGCGGAACACTGAAGCTTTCTTT	CASSYGRNTEAFF
TRBV4-1	TRBJ2-5	.	TRBD2	TGCGCCAGCAGCCCCCGGACTAGCGGGGGGCCCTCTCTAGAGACCCAGTACTTC	CASSPRTSGGPSLETQYF
TRBV18	TRBJ1-1	.	.	TGTGCCAGCTCACCAGAGGCAGACACTGAAGCTTTCTTT	CASSPEADTEAFF
TRBV10-1	TRBJ2-1	.	TRBD2	TGCGCCAGCGCCCCAGGACTAGCGGGGGGCGAGAGCTCCTACAATGAGCAGTTCTTC	CASAPGLAGGESSYNEQFF
TRBV24-1	TRBJ2-3	.	.	TGTGCCACCAGTGATTCGGGGGACACAGATACGCAGTATTTT	CATSDSGDTDTQYF
TRBV5-8	TRBJ2-1	.	.	TGTGCCAGCAGCTTGGCCGAGGGCTATGAGCAGTTCTTC	CASSLAEGYEQFF
TRBV7-2	TRBJ2-2	.	TRBD2	TGTGCCAGCAGCCCCCTCCGACTAGCGGGGTTGACCGGGGAGCTGTTTTTT	CASSPLRLAGLTGELFF
TRBV6-6	TRBJ2-4	.	.	TGTGCCAGCTGTCAAATGAGGGAGATTGAAAACATTCAGTACTTC	CASCQMREIENIQYF
TRBV30	TRBJ1-2	.	.	TGTGCCTGGAGTATACAGGGCATTTATGGCTACACCTTT	CAWSIQGIYGYTF
TRBV7-8	TRBJ2-7	.	TRBD2	TGTGCCAGCAGCTTACGCCCGGGACTAGCGGGGGTGGGGGAGCAGTACTTC	CASSLRPGLAGVGEQYF
TRBV5-1	TRBJ2-5	once	TRBD2	TGCGCCAGCAGCTTCCGTAGCGGGGAAGAGACCCAGTACTTC	CASSFRSGEETQYF
TRBV7-2	TRBJ1-3	once	.	TGTGCCAGCAGCTTATTCATAGCTGGAAACACCATATATTTT	CASSLFIAGNTIYF
TRBV7-2	TRBJ2-7	.	TRBD2	TGTGCCAGCAGCTTCTCCGGGACTAGCACTTTCGAGCAGTACTTC	CASSFSGTSTFEQYF
TRBV7-2	TRBJ2-3	.	.	TGTGCCAGCAGCTGGAGGGGCGATACGCAGTATTTT	CASSWRGDTQYF
TRBV6-5	TRBJ2-3	.	TRBD1	TGTGCCAGCAGTCGGACAGGGGTTAACGCAGATACGCAGTATTTT	CASSRTGVNADTQYF
TRBV19	TRBJ2-3	.	TRBD2	TGTGCCAGTACCCTGGCGGGACTAGCGGGGGATACAGATACGCAGTATTTT	CASTLAGLAGDTDTQYF
TRBV7-9	TRBJ1-1	.	.	TGTGCCAGCAGCTTAAGCCTCGGGGGGGTCACTGAAGCTTTCTTT	CASSLSLGGVTEAFF
TRBV5-4	TRBJ2-1	.	TRBD2	TGTGCCAGCAGCTCCCTGACTAGCGGGGGCGTTGAGCAGTTCTTC	CASSSLTSGGVEQFF
TRBV2	TRBJ2-3	.	TRBD2	TGTGCCAGCACGCTGGGGACTAGCGGGGGAAGAGATACGCAGTATTTT	CASTLGTSGGRDTQYF
TRBV6-6	TRBJ2-7	.	TRBD1	TGTGCCAGCAGTGGGTTGGGGACAGGGGTGGGCGAGCAGTACTTC	CASSGLGTGVGEQYF
TRBV18	TRBJ2-5	few	TRBD2	TGTGCCAGCTCACCGGATAGCGGGGCCCAAGAGACCCAGTACTTC	CASSPDSGAQETQYF
TRBV7-9	TRBJ2-1	.	.	TGTGCCAGCAGCCCTGGGGGGGCCCGCTCCTACAATGAGCAGTTCTTC	CASSPGGARSYNEQFF
TRBV2	TRBJ2-4	many	.	TGTGCCAGCAGTGACCACAGGAGCTACAAAAACATTCAGTACTTC	CASSDHRSYKNIQYF
TRBV6-6	TRBJ2-3	.	.	TGTGCCAGCAGTTACCTAGCCCTAGGCACAGATACGCAGTATTTT	CASSYLALGTDTQYF
TRBV3-1/TRBV3-2	TRBJ1-1	.	.	TGTGCCAGCAGCCACGCAAGGAGGCGGTCTCGGACTGAAGCTTTCTTT	CASSHARRRSRTEAFF
TRBV30	TRBJ2-3	.	.	TGTGCCTGGAGTTGGGGGCAAAGCACAGATACGCAGTATTTT	CAWSWGQSTDTQYF
TRBV4-1	TRBJ2-1	.	TRBD2	TGCGCCAGCAGCCAAGTACCGGGACTAGCAAATGAGCAGTTCTTC	CASSQVPGLANEQFF
TRBV12-3/TRBV12-4	TRBJ1-6	.	.	TGTGCCAGCAGTTTTTCCCCAGGTTCACCCCTCCACTTT	CASSFSPGSPLHF
TRBV4-1	TRBJ1-6	.	.	TGCGCCAGCAGCCGAGGACAGTATAATTCACCCCTCCACTTT	CASSRGQYNSPLHF
TRBV2	TRBJ1-5	few	.	TGTGCCAGCAGTTGGCAGTTTAGCAATCAGCCCCAGCATTTT	CASSWQFSNQPQHF
TRBV11-2	TRBJ1-1	.	.	TGTGCCAGCAGCCGCACAGAGACCACTGAAGCTTTCTTT	CASSRTETTEAFF
TRBV6-1	TRBJ1-2	.	TRBD1	TGTGCCAGCAGTGAAGGGTGGGGACAGAACTATGGCTACACCTTC	CASSEGWGQNYGYTF
TRBV28	TRBJ1-3	.	.	TGTGCCAGCAGCTCCCCTGGAAACACCATATATTTT	CASSSPGNTIYF
TRBV3-1/TRBV3-2	TRBJ1-6	.	TRBD1	TGTGCCAGCAGCCAGGGACAGGGTTATTCACCCCTCCACTTT	CASSQGQGYSPLHF
TRBV18	TRBJ2-7	.	.	TGTGCCAGCTCACCCCTGAGGGGGGCGGGAGACTACGAGCAGTACTTC	CASSPLRGAGDYEQYF
TRBV5-5	TRBJ2-1	few	TRBD1	TGTGCCAGCAGCGGGGACAGGGGCTACTTGCAGTTCTTC	CASSGDRGYLQFF
TRBV6-5	TRBJ1-5	few	.	TGTGCCAGCACCAGAGGGCCCGATCAGCCCCAGCATTTT	CASTRGPDQPQHF
TRBV7-9	TRBJ2-7	once	TRBD1	TGTGCCAGCAGCTCCCCCCGGGACAGGGGCTACGAGCAGTACTTC	CASSSPRDRGYEQYF